These 30 T cell receptor beta chains were all obtained from the same sample, sequenced in a study of identical twins. TCRdb used MiXCR to reprocess the 5' RACE reads, holding one entry per CDR3 protein. The sample lists more than 400,000 distinct CDR3 sequences; roughly 15% were seen once. These data were likewise used in another study, on yellow fever vaccine responses in identical twins.

Sequenced input: CD4+ T cells sorted from blood. All receptors derive from a woman younger than 35 in good health.

This chain joins TRBV7-2 and TRBJ2-7; D is uncertain. There are 14 residues in the CDR3. V lost 0 bases to trimming and J lost 3 bases, with 9 bases between them. From germline, CDR1 is SGHTA and CDR2 FQGNSA. CDR3 in DNA: TGTGCCAGCAGCTTAGCGGGCAGAAACTACGAGCAGTACTTC. Its protein is CASSLAGRNYEQYF.

This clonotype turned up a few times. The chain has TRBV5-1 and TRBJ1-5, with a tentative D call TRBD1 (5 bases). The V end lost 3 bases, the J end lost 5 bases, and 12 bases lay between the germline ends. This CDR3 has 14 residues. Germline lookup yields CDR1 SGHRS and CDR2 YFSETQ. This chain's CDR3 is CASSSSGLHQPQHF. The CDR3, as DNA: TGCGCCAGCAGCTCTTCAGGGCTCCATCAGCCCCAGCATTTT.

This clonotype has just a few counts. The CDR3 is CSARGDILSYNEQFF. CDR3 DNA sequence: TGCAGTGCTAGGGGGGACATCCTCTCCTACAATGAGCAGTTCTTC. V and J are TRBV20-1 and TRBJ2-1, with D possibly TRBD1 on 6 matching bases. The V gene lost 3 bases and the J gene lost 0 bases, with 12 bases spanning the gap. Germline-derived CDR1 and CDR2 are DFQATT and SNEGSKA (reference sequence). The CDR3 contains 15 residues.

This chain uses TRBV15 with TRBJ2-3; 8 bases match TRBD2. Trimming took 10 bases from V and 2 from J; bases not matched to a gene: 2. The CDR3 length is 12 residues. Per germline, CDR1 LNHNV and CDR2 YYDKDF (reference sequence). CDR3 region: CAIGGATDTQYF. The CDR3 nucleotides read TGTGCCATCGGGGGGGCCACAGATACGCAGTATTTT.

This clonotype was observed a few times. The genes are TRBV27 and TRBJ1-3; D is undetermined. The CDR3 sequence is 12 residues long. Trimming stripped 10 bases from V and 8 bases from J, with 15 bases between. CDR1 and CDR2 (germline): MNHEY, SMNVEV (reference sequence). CDR3 loop: CANQTVEDTIYF. In DNA form, the CDR3 reads TGTGCCAATCAGACGGTGGAAGACACCATATATTTT.

This clonotype has just a few counts. The V gene is TRBV20-1, the J gene TRBJ2-1, with D maybe TRBD1 (6 bases). Germline CDR1 reads DFQATT; CDR2 reads SNEGSKA (reference sequence). V was shortened by 6 bases and J by 7 bases, with 19 bases between the two germline ends. The CDR3 consists of 14 residues. In DNA, the CDR3 is TGCAGTGCAGGGCGAAGGGGGAGAGGGAATGAGCAGTTCTTC. This encodes CSAGRRGRGNEQFF.

This chain links TRBV3-1 with TRBJ1-5; D is ambiguous. CDR1 and CDR2 (germline): LGHDT, YNNKEL (reference sequence). The CDR3 runs to 13 residues. The V end lost 4 bases, the J end lost 7 bases, and 11 bases lay between the germline ends. CDR3 loop: CASSPTIRQPQHF. DNA for the CDR3: TGTGCCAGCAGCCCCACAATACGGCAGCCCCAGCATTTT.

This clonotype was seen more than once but under ten times. Here the CDR3 DNA reads TGTGCCAGCAGCCTCGAGACAATCGGAAACACCATATATTTT. Protein: CASSLETIGNTIYF. V usage is TRBV3-1 and J usage is TRBJ1-3; D is uncertain. Germline CDR1 LGHDT, CDR2 YNNKEL (reference sequence). The CDR3 sequence is 14 residues long. The V gene lost 4 bases and the J gene lost 4 bases, with 11 bases spanning the gap.

This clonotype was observed many times. The rearrangement uses TRBV5-1 and TRBJ2-3; D might be TRBD1 (6 bases). The CDR3 runs 15 residues. V lost 0 bases, J lost 0 bases, and 8 bases lay in between. From germline, CDR1 is SGHRS and CDR2 YFSETQ. CDR3 sequence (DNA): TGCGCCAGCAGCTTGGAAGGACAGAGCACAGATACGCAGTATTTT. It is translated as CASSLEGQSTDTQYF.

This clonotype turned up a few times. The rearrangement joins TRBV11-2 to TRBJ2-7; TRBD2 matches 7 bases. Germline V gene lookup returns CDR1 SGHAT and CDR2 FQNNGV. This CDR3 has 15 amino acids. V lost 5 bases and J lost 5; bases outside the gene matches: 12. The CDR3 DNA reads TGTGCCAGCAGCCGAACAAGCGGGAACCGCGACGAGCAGTACTTC. Its translation: CASSRTSGNRDEQYF.

This chain links TRBV5-5 with TRBJ2-5, with TRBD2 as a possible D gene (5 bases). CDR1 and CDR2 from the germline V gene are SGHKS and YYEKEE (reference sequence). This CDR3 contains 14 residues. V was clipped by 0 bases and J by 3 bases, with 9 bases between them. The CDR3 DNA sequence: TGTGCCAGCAGCTTGGTCGCGCGGGAAGAGACCCAGTACTTC. Translated: CASSLVAREETQYF.

This clonotype appeared a few times. This chain connects TRBV29-1 to TRBJ2-3; 7 bases map to TRBD1. CDR3 length: 12 amino acids. CDR1 and CDR2 from the germline V gene are SQVTM and ANQGSEA. The V and J ends lost 8 bases and 2 bases, in that order; junction bases with no gene match: 4. CDR3: CSTGQNTDTQYF. The DNA for the CDR3 is TGCAGCACGGGACAGAACACAGATACGCAGTATTTT.

The V and J genes are TRBV3-1 and TRBJ2-2; tentatively, D is TRBD1 (6 bases). Trimming shortened V by 1 base and J by 6 bases, and 15 bases separated the two germline ends. The CDR3 contains 16 residues. Germline lookup yields CDR1 LGHDT and CDR2 YNNKEL (reference sequence). Here the CDR3 DNA reads TGTGCCAGCAGCCAAGCAGTCACAGGGTCCGCCGGGGAGCTGTTTTTT. Amino acid sequence: CASSQAVTGSAGELFF.

J is TRBJ2-5 and V is TRBV7-6; either TRBD1 or TRBD2 may supply D (5 bases each). V was shortened by 1 base and J by 5 bases, with 11 bases between the two germline ends. Germline assignment: CDR1 SGHVS and CDR2 FNYEAQ. This CDR3 has 14 residues. CDR3 bases: TGTGCCAGCAGCTTAGTGTCAGGGAGCGAGACCCAGTACTTC. Amino acids: CASSLVSGSETQYF.

This clonotype has at least ten counts. This chain uses TRBV6-6 with TRBJ1-5, with D possibly being TRBD1 (6 bases). This CDR3 is built from 12 residues. CDR1 is MNHNY and CDR2 is SVGAGI in the germline V gene (reference sequence). Trimming removed 6 bases at V and 6 bases at J, with 9 bases between. In DNA form, the CDR3 reads TGTGCCAGCAGCAAGGGGGGTCAGCCCCAGCATTTT. This gives the protein CASSKGGQPQHF.

The chain employs TRBV2 and TRBJ2-7, with unresolved D. Germline loops: CDR1 SNHLY, CDR2 FYNNEI. V was pared by 0 bases and J by 12 bases, with 15 bases between. CDR3 length equals 13 residues. CDR3 bases: TGTGCCAGCAGTGAAGCGCTTGTGGTGACGCGGTACTTC. Residues: CASSEALVVTRYF.

The chain carries TRBV20-1 and TRBJ1-1, with D possibly TRBD1 on 5 matching bases. Trimming pared 1 base from V and 4 bases from J, leaving 13 bases between. The germline gives CDR1 DFQATT, CDR2 SNEGSKA (reference sequence). The CDR3 extends over 14 amino acids. As DNA, the CDR3 is TGCAGTGCTAGAGGGGGTGGGGCGGGCACTGAAGCTTTCTTT. It is translated as CSARGGGAGTEAFF.

The chain is built from TRBV12-3 or TRBV12-4 and TRBJ2-5; D is tentatively TRBD1 or TRBD2 (5 bases each). Trimming removed 7 bases from V and 1 base from J, with 10 bases in between. CDR3 size: 13 residues. DNA for the CDR3: TGTGCCAGCACCCGGGACGGCCAAGAGACCCAGTACTTC. It yields the protein CASTRDGQETQYF.

This sequence joins TRBV7-9 and TRBJ2-2; no clear D gene. Germline assignment: CDR1 SEHNR and CDR2 FQNEAQ (reference sequence). Trimming stripped 4 bases from V and 1 base from J, with 7 bases between. CDR3 length equals 14 residues. The CDR3 reads CASSSDGNTGELFF. The CDR3 nucleotides are TGTGCCAGCAGCTCCGACGGGAACACCGGGGAGCTGTTTTTT.

The V and J genes are TRBV7-6 and TRBJ2-3; maybe TRBD2 (6 bases). CDR3 length equals 15 residues. The V gene lost 1 base and the J gene lost 2 bases, with 10 bases spanning the gap. CDR1 and CDR2 from the germline V gene are SGHVS and FNYEAQ. The CDR3 DNA reads as TGTGCCAGCAGCTTAGGGACTACCTACACAGATACGCAGTATTTT. It codes for CASSLGTTYTDTQYF.

Only a few counts were recorded for this clonotype. The chain links TRBV3-1 to TRBJ2-7; D remains ambiguous. Germline values: CDR1 LGHDT, CDR2 YNNKEL (reference sequence). The germline V and J ends were trimmed by 1 base and 7 bases, with 8 bases remaining between them. The length of the CDR3 is 12 residues. CDR3 DNA sequence: TGTGCCAGCAGCCAAGGGTCCGGTGAGCAGTACTTC. It yields the protein CASSQGSGEQYF.

Only a few counts were recorded for this clonotype. V and J are TRBV2 and TRBJ2-4; a possible D gene is TRBD1 (5 bases). The V end lost 7 bases, the J end lost 0 bases, and 13 bases lay between the germline ends. The CDR3 runs 15 residues. Germline CDR1 is SNHLY and CDR2 is FYNNEI. This CDR3 is CASIERQLAKNIQYF. Written as DNA, the CDR3 is TGTGCCAGCATCGAACGACAGCTAGCCAAAAACATTCAGTACTTC.

This clonotype has a handful of counts. The CDR3 DNA follows: TGTGCCAGGGGGACTAGCGGGAACTCCTACAATGAGCAGTTCTTC. The encoded protein is CARGTSGNSYNEQFF. The chain joins TRBV2 to TRBJ2-1, with 13 bases lining up with TRBD2. The CDR3 sequence is 15 residues long. Germline V gene sequence: CDR1 SNHLY, CDR2 FYNNEI. V was pared by 9 bases and J by 0 bases, with 2 bases of the junction left unmatched.

V is TRBV12-3 or TRBV12-4 and J is TRBJ1-2; TRBD1 might be the D (6 bases). This CDR3 spans 13 amino acids. Trimming shortened V by 6 bases and J by 2 bases, and 10 bases separated the two germline ends. CDR3 nucleotides: TGTGCCAGCAGACAGGGAGCCAACTATGGCTACACCTTC. This codes for CASRQGANYGYTF.

CDR3 bases: TGCAGCGTTCGGACTAGCGGGTACAATGAGCAGTTCTTC. It encodes CSVRTSGYNEQFF. V usage is TRBV29-1 and J usage is TRBJ2-1, with 11 bases identical to TRBD2. The germline gives CDR1 SQVTM, CDR2 ANQGSEA. This CDR3 spans 13 amino acids. The V gene end was trimmed by 5 bases and the J gene end by 4 bases; junction bases not matched to a gene: 1.

This clonotype came up a few times. V and J are TRBV10-2 and TRBJ2-5, with TRBD2 identical over 9 bases. Per the germline V gene, CDR1 is WSHSY and CDR2 is SAAADI. This CDR3 has 19 amino acids. The ends lost 3 bases at V and 2 bases at J; junction bases unmatched: 16. The CDR3 loop is CASSDPPGSGGPPQETQYF. The CDR3 DNA reads as TGCGCCAGCAGTGACCCTCCGGGTAGCGGGGGTCCCCCTCAAGAGACCCAGTACTTC.

This clonotype came up a few times. The chain has TRBV20-1 and TRBJ2-3; D gene ambiguous. Looked up from germline, CDR1 is DFQATT and CDR2 is SNEGSKA (reference sequence). This CDR3 region has 12 residues. V dropped 3 bases and J dropped 5 bases, with 9 bases sitting between them. The CDR3 region has the DNA TGCAGTGCTAGTAGGAGAGTAGATACGCAGTATTTT. Its protein is CSASRRVDTQYF.

The sample holds a few counts of this clonotype. This chain joins TRBV15 and TRBJ2-2, with 9 bases lining up with TRBD2. CDR1 and CDR2 (germline): LNHNV, YYDKDF (reference sequence). V trimming: 5 bases; J trimming: 6 bases; junction bases outside the gene matches: 4. This CDR3 comprises 14 residues. CDR3 sequence (DNA): TGTGCCACCAGCTCCGGGACTAGCCCCGGGGAGCTGTTTTTT. This sequence encodes CATSSGTSPGELFF.

This clonotype was detected only a few times. V gene TRBV6-1 combines with J gene TRBJ2-1; D is perhaps TRBD1 (5 bases). Germline values: CDR1 MNHNS, CDR2 SASEGT. V was pared by 1 base and J by 4 bases, with 17 bases between. CDR3 length: 17 amino acids. The CDR3 protein is CASSEEVGQGPYNEQFF. The CDR3 region has the DNA TGTGCCAGCAGTGAAGAGGTCGGCCAGGGCCCGTACAATGAGCAGTTCTTC.

The chain recombines TRBV6-2 or TRBV6-3 with TRBJ1-5; D unresolved. Germline V CDR1 and CDR2: MNHEY, SVGEGT. V lost 2 bases to trimming and J lost 1 base, with 12 bases between them. The CDR3 length is 16 residues. This CDR3 reads CASSYHRVLSNQPQHF. The CDR3 region has the DNA TGTGCCAGCAGTTACCACCGGGTCTTGAGCAATCAGCCCCAGCATTTT.